This T cell receptor (beta chain) stems from a study of T cell responses to AZD1222 COVID-19 vaccine. The germline gives CDR1 LNHDA, CDR2 SQIVND (reference sequence). The CDR3 spans 14 residues. V was clipped by 4 bases and J by 8 bases; unmatched bases: 10. The data were produced by immunoSEQ multiplex PCR, yet TCRdb's version contains in-frame clones alone and is incomplete. The sample shows over 150,000 clones, around nine tenths of them seen only once. The sequenced sample was peripheral blood, obtained 28 days after the second AZD1222 dose. This sequence joins TRBV19 and TRBJ1-2; 7 bases are shared with TRBD1. The TCR was taken from an adult who received the AZD1222 COVID-19 vaccine. CDR3 amino acids: CASSSGQAPRGYTF. The CDR3 DNA sequence: TGTGCCAGTAGTAGTGGACAGGCGCCTCGGGGCTACACCTTC.